These T cell receptor beta chains were read from a single sample in a study of post-analysis software for immune sequencing data. TCRdb re-derived calls from the PCR reads in MiXCR, one entry per CDR3 protein. Among hundreds of thousands of distinct CDR3 sequences listed, less than 35% were seen once. Specimen: blood. These receptors were collected from a girl between 10 and 17 years old with multiple sclerosis. The CDR3 runs from the conserved cysteine through the conserved F or W. A D gene is named only where the DNA matches it firmly. The size of a clone is reported for some rows only, either as once, few or many, or as a class for expanded clones.

.	TRBV4-1	TRBJ2-7	.	CASSHYPGDYEQYF	TGCGCCAGCAGCCATTATCCAGGGGACTACGAGCAGTACTTC
once	TRBV6-2/TRBV6-3	TRBJ2-4	TRBD2	CASNPSGTDYGQYF	TGTGCCAGCAACCCTAGCGGGACCGACTACGGGCAGTACTTC
few	TRBV6-1	TRBJ2-1	.	CASSAASGPPQEQFF	TGTGCCAGCAGTGCCGCCAGCGGGCCCCCGCAGGAGCAGTTCTTC
.	TRBV14	TRBJ2-4	.	CASRRSGAKNIQYF	TGTGCCAGCAGAAGAAGTGGAGCCAAAAACATTCAGTACTTC
.	TRBV5-1	TRBJ2-7	TRBD1	CASRGSGTGEYEQYF	TGCGCCAGCCGGGGGTCCGGGACAGGGGAATACGAGCAGTACTTC
.	TRBV20-1	TRBJ2-4	.	CSASPGAVLANIQYF	TGCAGTGCTAGCCCCGGGGCCGTACTTGCGAACATTCAGTACTTC
few	TRBV20-1	TRBJ2-1	.	CSAILGDRSYNEQFF	TGCAGTGCCATCCTCGGGGACCGCTCCTACAATGAGCAGTTCTTC
.	TRBV7-2	TRBJ2-7	TRBD2	CASSSPGGPFPYEQYF	TGTGCCAGCAGCTCCCCGGGGGGGCCCTTCCCCTACGAGCAGTACTTC
.	TRBV5-6	TRBJ2-5	TRBD2	CASRPGLAGGPQETQYF	TGTGCCAGCAGACCGGGACTAGCGGGAGGGCCACAAGAGACCCAGTACTTC
.	TRBV19	TRBJ1-6	.	CASSIREYNSPLHF	TGTGCCAGTAGTATTCGGGAGTATAATTCACCCCTCCACTTT
.	TRBV20-1	TRBJ1-4	.	CSAGPLPGGAHLTNEKLFF	TGCAGTGCTGGACCCCTCCCGGGGGGCGCCCATCTAACTAATGAAAAACTGTTTTTT
.	TRBV20-1	TRBJ2-5	TRBD2	CSARVSSGGLQETQYF	TGCAGTGCTAGAGTTTCTAGCGGGGGGCTCCAAGAGACCCAGTACTTC
.	TRBV20-1	TRBJ1-6	.	CSARVGGWENSPLHF	TGCAGTGCTAGAGTTGGAGGCTGGGAGAATTCACCCCTCCACTTT
few	TRBV29-1	TRBJ2-1	TRBD2	CSVEILAGGHQFF	TGCAGCGTTGAAATTTTAGCGGGAGGCCATCAGTTCTTC
.	TRBV5-6	TRBJ2-7	.	CASSLFGEQYF	TGTGCCAGCAGCTTGTTCGGGGAGCAGTACTTC
.	TRBV4-1	TRBJ2-7	.	CASSPRGDLYNEQYF	TGCGCCAGCAGCCCGAGGGGGGACCTCTACAATGAGCAGTACTTC
few	TRBV10-3	TRBJ2-7	.	CAISESRASYEQYF	TGTGCCATCAGTGAGTCCCGGGCGTCCTACGAGCAGTACTTC
few	TRBV20-1	TRBJ2-1	TRBD2	CSARIAGYNEQFF	TGCAGTGCTAGGATAGCGGGATACAATGAGCAGTTCTTC
.	TRBV29-1	TRBJ2-3	.	CSTRRGSTDTQYF	TGCAGCACCAGACGGGGGAGCACAGATACGCAGTATTTT
.	TRBV12-3/TRBV12-4	TRBJ2-3	.	CASSQSLTGVSTDTQYF	TGTGCCAGCAGTCAGAGCTTAACGGGGGTTAGCACAGATACGCAGTATTTT
.	TRBV20-1	TRBJ2-1	TRBD2	CSARPRWFLAGGDEQFF	TGCAGTGCTAGACCTAGGTGGTTTCTAGCGGGAGGCGATGAGCAGTTCTTC
.	TRBV20-1	TRBJ2-2	TRBD1	CSASGTGAAGELFF	TGCAGTGCTAGCGGGACAGGGGCAGCCGGGGAGCTGTTTTTT
few	TRBV29-1	TRBJ1-1	.	CSVAPKDAFF	TGCAGCGTCGCTCCGAAGGATGCTTTCTTT
.	TRBV6-6	TRBJ1-2	.	CASLTRDIRNYGYTF	TGTGCCAGCCTCACCCGGGACATCAGGAACTATGGCTACACCTTC
.	TRBV11-2	TRBJ2-2	TRBD1	CASSTRTGYTGELFF	TGTGCCAGCAGCACACGGACAGGCTACACCGGGGAGCTGTTTTTT
.	TRBV10-3	TRBJ2-1	TRBD1	CATEGTGTYNEQFF	TGTGCCACAGAAGGGACAGGGACCTACAATGAGCAGTTCTTC
few	TRBV19	TRBJ1-2	.	CASRRDGYTF	TGTGCCAGTAGGAGGGACGGGTACACCTTC
.	TRBV11-2	TRBJ2-5	.	CASSFELGETQYF	TGTGCCAGCAGCTTCGAACTCGGGGAGACCCAGTACTTC
.	TRBV29-1	TRBJ2-5	.	CSVGVGGETQYF	TGCAGCGTCGGGGTAGGGGGAGAGACCCAGTACTTC
few	TRBV14	TRBJ2-3	TRBD2	CASSHYGGRLAGDADTQYF	TGTGCCAGCAGCCACTATGGCGGGCGACTAGCGGGAGACGCAGATACGCAGTATTTT
few	TRBV4-3	TRBJ1-2	.	CASSEDRGDYGYTF	TGCGCCAGCAGCGAAGATCGGGGAGACTATGGCTACACCTTC
.	TRBV27	TRBJ2-3	.	CASSFVGGAADTQYF	TGTGCCAGCAGTTTTGTGGGGGGCGCCGCAGATACGCAGTATTTT
.	TRBV10-3	TRBJ2-5	.	CAISEDNVGQETQYF	TGTGCCATCAGTGAGGACAACGTGGGGCAAGAGACCCAGTACTTC
few	TRBV20-1	TRBJ2-3	.	CSASFASADTQYF	TGCAGTGCTAGTTTTGCGTCCGCAGATACGCAGTATTTT
.	TRBV7-2	TRBJ2-5	.	CASSTGQPSVETQYF	TGTGCCAGCAGCACAGGACAACCATCGGTGGAGACCCAGTACTTC
.	TRBV20-1	TRBJ2-3	.	CSARDYDLKSPDTQYF	TGCAGTGCTAGAGATTATGACTTGAAGAGCCCAGATACGCAGTATTTT
few	TRBV7-8	TRBJ2-7	.	CASGVVSAGGYEQYF	TGTGCCAGCGGGGTGGTTTCGGCCGGAGGATACGAGCAGTACTTC
few	TRBV4-1	TRBJ2-4	.	CASSQEDVAKNIQYF	TGCGCCAGCAGCCAAGAGGACGTAGCCAAAAACATTCAGTACTTC
once	TRBV6-1	TRBJ2-2	.	CASSELYPNTGELFF	TGTGCCAGCAGTGAATTGTACCCTAACACCGGGGAGCTGTTTTTT
.	TRBV6-6	TRBJ2-4	.	CASSYQRSAKNIQYF	TGTGCCAGCAGTTACCAGCGCTCAGCCAAAAACATTCAGTACTTC
.	TRBV4-3	TRBJ1-1	.	CASSQALRNTEAFF	TGCGCCAGCAGCCAAGCCCTCCGGAACACTGAAGCTTTCTTT